These 2 T cell receptor beta chains were sequenced from one sample in a study of blood T cell repertoires in COVID-19. Sequencing used immunoSEQ multiplex PCR; TCRdb keeps in-frame clones, though not all of them. This table holds about 59,000 clones, approximately 81% found once. The source material was peripheral blood. The receptors were sampled from a woman aged 80 or older with active or convalescent COVID-19.

The CDR3 spells CASSLGTGLEAFF. CDR3 coding DNA: TGTGCCAGCAGCTTGGGGACAGGACTTGAAGCTTTCTTT. The rearrangement links TRBV5-5 to TRBJ1-1, with TRBD1 matching over 7 bases. In germline, CDR1 is SGHKS, CDR2 YYEKEE (reference sequence). The CDR3 has 13 residues. V lost 0 bases and J lost 7; bases outside the gene matches: 3.

The V call is TRBV10-2, the J call TRBJ2-2, with D maybe TRBD2 (6 bases). The CDR3 runs 15 residues. Germline assignment: CDR1 WSHSY and CDR2 SAAADI. Trimming left V 8 bases short and J 2 bases short, with 15 bases between. This CDR3 reads CASWTRAGNTGELFF. The DNA of the CDR3 is TGCGCCAGCTGGACCAGGGCGGGAAACACCGGGGAGCTGTTTTTT.